A selection of T cell receptor beta chains follows, all from one sample in a study of blood T cell repertoires in COVID-19. Profiled with immunoSEQ multiplex PCR; TCRdb holds only in-frame clones, not every one. The data contain around 200,000 clones, 80% to 85% of them singletons. The material sequenced was peripheral blood. These receptors came from a woman older than 75 with active or convalescent COVID-19. Each CDR3 is given without its conserved first and last residue. Only part of the rows carry a size: once, few, many, or a class if the clone is expanded.

J gene	V gene	clone size	CDR3 protein
TRBJ2-7	TRBV28	NA	ASSFSTPYEQY
TRBJ1-1	TRBV18	NA	ASSDRGQNTEAF
TRBJ2-6	TRBV6-2/TRBV6-3	NA	ASSYSNSYSGANVLT
TRBJ1-2	TRBV6-2/TRBV6-3	NA	ASSTTLRVDYGYT
TRBJ1-2	TRBV7-9	NA	ASSPRRDRGLGYT
TRBJ2-1	TRBV5-1	NA	ASSPGLWEQF
TRBJ2-5	TRBV5-1	NA	ASSFVGRGDQETQY
TRBJ1-2	TRBV7-3	once	ASSSVDRITNYGYT
TRBJ2-7	TRBV25-1	NA	ASSEWGTSYEQY
TRBJ2-1	TRBV2	few	ASTSRVSSGRAAEQF
TRBJ1-1	TRBV18	NA	ASSPGAGANTEAF
TRBJ2-3	TRBV7-9	NA	ASSFKIGRADTQY
TRBJ2-5	TRBV7-9	NA	ASSNYGRRETQY
TRBJ2-1	TRBV20-1	NA	SASRYGEKVYNEQF
TRBJ1-5	TRBV6-5	NA	ASTGDFGLQPQH
TRBJ2-7	TRBV5-4	once	ASSSTSGTSYEQY
TRBJ2-5	TRBV5-5	NA	ASRPSPGLVNGETQY
TRBJ1-1	TRBV11-3	once	ASSLKAGQGGTEAF
TRBJ1-3	TRBV6-6	NA	ASSRSIQDRGGSGNTIY
TRBJ1-1	TRBV7-3	NA	ASSLGGGYTEAF
TRBJ1-1	TRBV7-9	NA	ASSISVNTEAF
TRBJ2-7	TRBV5-4	once	ASSLKGVSYEQY
TRBJ2-7	TRBV5-1	NA	ASSLEVRGYEQY
TRBJ2-3	TRBV5-1	NA	ASSLVGASTDTQY
TRBJ1-2	TRBV5-4	NA	ASSSKTGVLYGYT
TRBJ1-1	TRBV11-2	NA	ASTQPQTGGYTEAF
TRBJ2-2	TRBV3-1/TRBV3-2	NA	ASSARDLNTGELF
TRBJ2-5	TRBV2	NA	ASSEGLAGGQETQY
TRBJ2-3	TRBV7-6	NA	ASSWGQVSGTDTQY
TRBJ1-1	TRBV9	NA	ASSVGNREGTEAF
TRBJ2-5	TRBV9	NA	ASAAGSQETQY
TRBJ1-1	TRBV7-9	NA	ASSLGQPNTEAF
TRBJ2-1	TRBV7-2	NA	ASSLELAAQNEQF
TRBJ1-2	TRBV28	NA	ASSPGTGTNYGYT
TRBJ2-2	TRBV7-9	NA	ASSSTSGRPLGELF
TRBJ1-1	TRBV7-2	NA	ASSPAASSNTEAF
TRBJ2-7	TRBV19	NA	ASSNRGDEQY
TRBJ2-2	TRBV5-4	NA	ASRQGTSGGGGELF
TRBJ2-3	TRBV2	NA	ASSLSGKGADTQY
TRBJ2-2	TRBV27	NA	ASRALGGLSGTGELF
TRBJ2-7	TRBV10-2	NA	ASSGSRGSYEQY
TRBJ1-2	TRBV9	NA	ASSAPGFLYGYT
TRBJ2-3	TRBV10-3	NA	AISAGGPSTDTQY
TRBJ2-2	TRBV21-1	NA	ASSKSSASNTGELF
TRBJ1-1	TRBV30	NA	AWKQGVAF
TRBJ2-5	TRBV7-9	NA	ASSLTGGSETQY
TRBJ2-2	TRBV6-6	NA	ASSYSDRGNTGELF
TRBJ2-2	TRBV18	NA	ASSTSGRGTGELF
TRBJ2-7	TRBV18	NA	ASSPLPPQGTYEQY
TRBJ2-7	TRBV7-6	NA	ASSPTGSEQY
TRBJ2-2	TRBV25-1	NA	ASSGGLAGGPIRWELF
TRBJ1-5	TRBV6-5	NA	ASSPGRGSQPQH
TRBJ1-5	TRBV4-2	NA	ASSPRAQGGQPQH
TRBJ1-6	TRBV4-3	NA	ASSQDGRQGGSSPLH
TRBJ1-2	TRBV6-6	few	ASSRGQGNYGYT
TRBJ1-2	TRBV15	NA	ATSRGGTGGSFGYGYT
TRBJ2-3	TRBV5-4	NA	ASSPSFRGRRGDTQY